A selection of T cell receptor beta chains follows, all from one sample in a study of graft-versus-host responses after intestinal transplantation. Sequenced by immunoSEQ multiplex PCR; TCRdb stores in-frame clones only, minus some. The repertoire consists of over 60,000 clones, with roughly 92% occurring once and the leading ten covering around 7%. The sample in question was bone marrow, obtained roughly 110 weeks after intestinal transplantation. All receptors derive from a human patient who received an intestinal transplant, so some T cells may come from the graft donor. Each CDR3 is given with its conserved first and last residue. D genes are given only for firm matches. Expanded clones get a size class; other rows say once, few or many, or leave the size out.

>-|-|TRBJ1-1|TRBV6-5
CASSWRGDTEAFF
TGTGCCAGCAGCTGGCGGGGGGACACTGAAGCTTTCTTT
>-|-|TRBJ2-2|TRBV5-1
CASSFRTANTGELFF
TGCGCCAGCAGCTTCCGGACAGCGAACACCGGGGAGCTGTTTTTT
>-|-|TRBJ1-1|TRBV18
CASSPQGTGSEAFF
TGTGCCAGCTCACCGCAGGGGACGGGATCTGAAGCTTTCTTT
>-|-|TRBJ2-7|TRBV7-9
CASSLGLAYEQYF
TGTGCCAGCAGCTTAGGCCTAGCCTACGAGCAGTACTTC
>-|-|TRBJ1-4|TRBV6-1
CASRFQRKLFF
TGTGCCAGCAGATTTCAGCGAAAACTGTTTTTT
>-|-|TRBJ2-1|TRBV5-5
CASSLAPGTTALNEQFF
TGTGCCAGCAGCTTGGCACCCGGGACCACCGCCCTAAATGAGCAGTTCTTC
>-|TRBD2|TRBJ2-1|TRBV11-2
CASSSRPGLAGWDEQFF
TGTGCCAGCAGCTCCCGCCCGGGACTAGCGGGATGGGATGAGCAGTTCTTC
>-|-|TRBJ2-1|TRBV7-3
CASSDPPRGQQFF
TGTGCCAGCAGCGACCCCCCGCGGGGCCAGCAGTTCTTC
>-|TRBD1|TRBJ2-5|TRBV28
CASSPPPGQGQTQYF
TGTGCCAGCAGTCCACCCCCGGGACAGGGTCAGACCCAGTACTTC
>-|-|TRBJ2-7|TRBV2
CASRTGRAPNEQYF
TGTGCCAGCAGGACAGGACGTGCCCCTAACGAGCAGTACTTC
>-|TRBD2|TRBJ2-5|TRBV29-1
CSASSGRLETQYF
TGCAGCGCATCAAGCGGGAGGTTGGAGACCCAGTACTTC
>-|TRBD1|TRBJ1-4|TRBV7-9
CASSLPNGGQDSEKLFF
TGTGCCAGCAGCCTCCCGAACGGCGGACAGGACAGTGAAAAACTGTTTTTT
>-|-|TRBJ2-1|TRBV6-5
CASSYEPSYNEQFF
TGTGCCAGCAGTTACGAGCCCAGTTACAATGAGCAGTTCTTC
>-|-|TRBJ1-5|TRBV27
CASNQPQHF
TGTGCCAGCAATCAGCCCCAGCATTTT
>-|-|TRBJ2-7|TRBV27
CASSLAGTYEQYF
TGTGCCAGCAGTTTAGCGGGAACCTACGAGCAGTACTTC
>-|-|TRBJ1-1|TRBV28
CASSWGEVAEAFF
TGTGCCAGCAGTTGGGGTGAGGTAGCTGAAGCTTTCTTT
>-|-|TRBJ1-5|TRBV4-1
CASSQGTDSNQPQHF
TGCGCCAGCAGCCAAGGCACAGATAGCAATCAGCCCCAGCATTTT
>-|-|TRBJ1-1|TRBV11-2
CASSLEAGVYTEAFF
TGTGCCAGCAGCTTAGAGGCAGGGGTGTACACTGAAGCTTTCTTT
>-|-|TRBJ2-7|TRBV6-1
CASTRSSYEQYF
TGTGCCAGCACCAGGAGCTCCTACGAGCAGTACTTC
>-|TRBD2|TRBJ2-3|TRBV27
CASSSRLAGGPTDTQYF
TGTGCCAGCAGTTCCAGGCTAGCGGGGGGGCCCACAGATACGCAGTATTTT
>-|TRBD1|TRBJ2-7|TRBV10-3
CAISALGQGGYEQYF
TGTGCCATCAGTGCCTTGGGACAGGGGGGCTACGAGCAGTACTTC
>-|TRBD2|TRBJ2-1|TRBV2
CASSSRGGGGYNEQFF
TGTGCCAGCAGTAGCCGGGGAGGCGGGGGCTACAATGAGCAGTTCTTC
>-|-|TRBJ2-2|TRBV10-3
CAISSGSGELFF
TGTGCCATCAGTTCTGGGTCTGGGGAGCTGTTTTTT
>-|-|TRBJ1-1|TRBV6-5
CASSSPIKEAFF
TGTGCCAGCAGTTCCCCGATTAAAGAGGCTTTCTTT
>once|TRBD2|TRBJ2-3|TRBV4-1
CASSQGLWGLAVTDTQYF
TGCGCCAGCAGCCAAGGTCTTTGGGGACTAGCGGTCACAGATACGCAGTATTTT
>-|-|TRBJ1-1|TRBV7-9
CASGGVTDEAFF
TGTGCCAGCGGCGGGGTGACAGATGAAGCTTTCTTT
>-|TRBD2|TRBJ2-3|TRBV29-1
CSSSRRLAGDTDTQYF
TGCAGCTCCTCCCGGAGACTAGCGGGAGACACAGATACGCAGTATTTT
>-|-|TRBJ2-3|TRBV18
CASSPNRGHDTQYF
TGTGCCAGCTCACCCAACCGGGGGCATGATACGCAGTATTTT
>-|-|TRBJ1-5|TRBV7-2
CASAGRGGSSNQPQHF
TGTGCCAGCGCAGGAAGAGGAGGGTCTAGCAATCAGCCCCAGCATTTT
>-|-|TRBJ2-5|TRBV6-1
CASSKFLSETQYF
TGTGCCAGCAGTAAATTCTTGTCAGAGACCCAGTACTTC
>-|-|TRBJ2-3|TRBV7-3
CASSRGATSTDTQYF
TGTGCCAGCAGCCGGGGGGCCACTAGCACAGATACGCAGTATTTT
>-|-|TRBJ1-3|TRBV29-1
CSVEDHLGGNTIYF
TGCAGCGTTGAAGATCATCTAGGTGGAAACACCATATATTTT
>-|-|TRBJ2-5|TRBV7-9
CASTFLAGVQETQYF
TGTGCCAGCACCTTCTTAGCCGGGGTGCAAGAGACCCAGTACTTC
>-|TRBD2|TRBJ2-7|TRBV4-1
CASSQEAGGGYEQYF
TGCGCCAGCAGCCAGGAAGCGGGGGGCGGATACGAGCAGTACTTC
>once|TRBD1|TRBJ2-5|TRBV5-6
CASSLGQGGKTQYF
TGTGCCAGCAGCTTAGGACAGGGGGGAAAGACCCAGTACTTC
>-|TRBD2|TRBJ2-3|TRBV14
CASSQVGSGTTTDTQYF
TGTGCCAGCAGCCAAGTCGGTAGCGGGACAACCACAGATACGCAGTATTTT
>-|TRBD2|TRBJ2-7|TRBV7-9
CASSHPGLAASEQYF
TGTGCCAGCAGCCACCCGGGACTAGCCGCGTCCGAGCAGTACTTC
>-|TRBD2|TRBJ2-7|TRBV5-6
CASSVLAGVLYEQYF
TGTGCCAGCAGCGTGCTAGCGGGGGTTCTCTACGAGCAGTACTTC
>once|-|TRBJ2-3|TRBV10-3
CAIADSSTDTQYF
TGTGCCATCGCGGACTCTAGCACAGATACGCAGTATTTT
>-|-|TRBJ2-1|TRBV7-2
CASSLSTGSYNEQFF
TGTGCCAGCAGCCTGTCTACTGGGTCCTACAATGAGCAGTTCTTC
>-|-|TRBJ2-7|TRBV7-9
CASSLPGSYEQYF
TGTGCCAGCAGCCTCCCGGGGAGTTACGAGCAGTACTTC
>-|TRBD2|TRBJ2-7|TRBV15
CATSNPGTTSSYEQYF
TGTGCCACCAGCAACCCCGGGACTACAAGCTCCTACGAGCAGTACTTC
>-|-|TRBJ2-1|TRBV5-1
CASSVSYREVYNEQFF
TGCGCCAGCAGCGTCTCCTACAGGGAGGTGTACAATGAGCAGTTCTTC
>-|-|TRBJ2-1|TRBV6-5
CASSYGGNYNEQFF
TGTGCCAGCAGTTACGGGGGGAACTACAATGAGCAGTTCTTC
>-|-|TRBJ2-7|TRBV7-6
CASSAQVDYEQYF
TGTGCCAGCAGCGCACAAGTGGACTACGAGCAGTACTTC
>-|-|TRBJ2-1|TRBV5-4
CASSLILVDEQFF
TGTGCCAGCAGCTTGATACTAGTCGATGAGCAGTTCTTC
>-|-|TRBJ1-2|TRBV6-5
CASSFPGDYGYTF
TGTGCCAGCAGTTTTCCGGGCGACTATGGCTACACCTTC
>-|-|TRBJ1-1|TRBV5-1
CASSLYDWNTEAFF
TGCGCCAGCAGCTTGTACGACTGGAACACTGAAGCTTTCTTT
>-|-|TRBJ2-5|TRBV4-1
CASSPPVRETQYF
TGCGCCAGCAGCCCCCCCGTTCGGGAGACCCAGTACTTC
>-|TRBD1|TRBJ2-1|TRBV2
CASSYRGLTYNEQFF
TGTGCCAGCAGTTACAGGGGCCTGACCTACAATGAGCAGTTCTTC
>-|-|TRBJ2-1|TRBV19
CASSIARGRAGEQFF
TGTGCCAGTAGTATAGCGAGGGGGCGAGCGGGTGAGCAGTTCTTC
>-|TRBD2|TRBJ2-1|TRBV12-5
CASGLATSGRALVDEQFF
TGTGCTAGTGGTTTGGCCACTAGCGGGAGGGCCCTGGTCGATGAGCAGTTCTTC
>-|TRBD2|TRBJ2-1|TRBV9
CASSGVTSGIENEQFF
TGTGCCAGCAGCGGGGTGACTAGCGGGATTGAGAATGAGCAGTTCTTC
>once|TRBD2|TRBJ2-1|TRBV6-4
CASSGSGGNNEQFF
TGTGCCAGCAGTGGTAGCGGGGGAAACAATGAGCAGTTCTTC
>-|-|TRBJ2-7|TRBV6-1
CASRLAPASSYEQYF
TGTGCCAGCAGATTGGCTCCCGCCTCCTCCTACGAGCAGTACTTC
>-|-|TRBJ1-1|TRBV2
CASFRELNTEAFF
TGTGCCAGCTTTCGGGAATTGAACACTGAAGCTTTCTTT
>-|TRBD1|TRBJ2-5|TRBV27
CASSLGTGYGTQYF
TGTGCCAGCAGTTTAGGGACAGGGTATGGGACCCAGTACTTC